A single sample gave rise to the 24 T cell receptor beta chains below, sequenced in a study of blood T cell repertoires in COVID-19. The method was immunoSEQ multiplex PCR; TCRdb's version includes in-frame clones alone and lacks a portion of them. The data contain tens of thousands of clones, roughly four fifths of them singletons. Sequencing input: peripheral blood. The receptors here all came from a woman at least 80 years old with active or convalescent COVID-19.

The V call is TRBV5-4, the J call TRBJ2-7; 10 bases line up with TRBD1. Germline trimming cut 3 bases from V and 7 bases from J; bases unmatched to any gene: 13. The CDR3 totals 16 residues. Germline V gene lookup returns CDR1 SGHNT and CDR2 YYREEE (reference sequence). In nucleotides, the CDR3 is TGTGCCAGCAGCTATAGAGACAGGGGGCGAAAATGGGAGCAGTACTTC. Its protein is CASSYRDRGRKWEQYF.

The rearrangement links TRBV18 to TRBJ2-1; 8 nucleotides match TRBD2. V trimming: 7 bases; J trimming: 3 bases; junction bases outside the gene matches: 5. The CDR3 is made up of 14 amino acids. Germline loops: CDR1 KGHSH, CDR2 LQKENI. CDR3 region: CASYPGLGYNEQFF. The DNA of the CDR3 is TGTGCCAGCTACCCGGGACTAGGCTACAATGAGCAGTTCTTC. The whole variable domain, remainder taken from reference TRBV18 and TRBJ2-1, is NAGVMQNPRHLVRRRGQEARLRCSPMKGHSHVYWYRQLPEEGLKFMVYLQKENIIDESGMPKERFSAEFPKEGPSILRIQQVVRGDSAAYFCASYPGLGYNEQFFGPGTRLTVL.

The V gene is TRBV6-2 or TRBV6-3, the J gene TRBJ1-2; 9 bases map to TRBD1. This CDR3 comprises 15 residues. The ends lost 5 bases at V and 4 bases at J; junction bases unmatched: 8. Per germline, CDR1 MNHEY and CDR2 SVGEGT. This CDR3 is CASSDYPTGGYGYTF. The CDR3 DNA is TGTGCCAGCAGTGACTACCCGACAGGGGGCTATGGCTACACCTTC.

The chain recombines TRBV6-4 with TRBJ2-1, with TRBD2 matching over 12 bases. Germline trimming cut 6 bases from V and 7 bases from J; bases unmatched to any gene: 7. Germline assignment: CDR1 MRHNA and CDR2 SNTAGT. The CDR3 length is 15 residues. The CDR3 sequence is CASSPTSGGGNEQFF. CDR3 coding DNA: TGTGCCAGCAGCCCGACTAGCGGGGGAGGTAATGAGCAGTTCTTC.

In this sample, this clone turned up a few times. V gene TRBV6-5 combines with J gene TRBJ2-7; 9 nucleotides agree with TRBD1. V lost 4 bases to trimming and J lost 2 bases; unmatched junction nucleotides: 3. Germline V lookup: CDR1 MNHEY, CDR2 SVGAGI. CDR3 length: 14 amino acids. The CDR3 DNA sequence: TGTGCCAGCAGTTCCCACAGGGGGCCCTACGAGCAGTACTTC. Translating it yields CASSSHRGPYEQYF.

The CDR3 is CAWIPLLGTGVSYEQYF. The DNA of the CDR3 is TGTGCCTGGATCCCCCTTTTAGGGACAGGAGTTTCCTACGAGCAGTACTTC. The V gene is TRBV30, the J gene TRBJ2-7; the match to TRBD1 covers 8 bases. The CDR3 consists of 17 residues. J gave up 1 base and V 4 bases, and 15 bases lay outside the gene matches. Germline V gives CDR1 GTSNPN, CDR2 SVGIG (reference sequence).

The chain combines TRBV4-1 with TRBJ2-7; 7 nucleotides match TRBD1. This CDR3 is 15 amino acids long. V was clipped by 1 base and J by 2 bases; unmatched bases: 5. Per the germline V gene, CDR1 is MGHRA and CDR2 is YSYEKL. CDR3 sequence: CASSQGGTAPYEQYF. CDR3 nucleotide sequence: TGCGCCAGCAGCCAAGGGGGGACAGCACCCTACGAGCAGTACTTC.

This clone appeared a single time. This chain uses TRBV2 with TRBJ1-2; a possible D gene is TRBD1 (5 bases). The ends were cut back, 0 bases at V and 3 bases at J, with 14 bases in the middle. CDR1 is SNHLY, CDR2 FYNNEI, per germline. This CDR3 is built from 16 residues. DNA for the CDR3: TGTGCCAGCAGTGAAGCAGGGGCCGACGTTTACTATGGCTACACCTTC. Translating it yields CASSEAGADVYYGYTF.

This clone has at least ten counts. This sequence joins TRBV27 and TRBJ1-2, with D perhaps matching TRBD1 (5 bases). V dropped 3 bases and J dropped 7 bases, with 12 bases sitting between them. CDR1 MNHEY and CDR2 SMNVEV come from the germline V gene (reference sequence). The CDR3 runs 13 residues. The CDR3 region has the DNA TGTGCCAGCAGTTTTTCACCAGACAGTGGCTACACCTTC. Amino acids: CASSFSPDSGYTF.

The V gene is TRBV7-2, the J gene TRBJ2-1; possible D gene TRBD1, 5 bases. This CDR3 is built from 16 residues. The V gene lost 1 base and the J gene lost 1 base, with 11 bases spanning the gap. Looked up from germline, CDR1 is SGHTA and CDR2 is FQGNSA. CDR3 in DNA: TGTGCCAGCAGCTTAGTTGGTGGGGCATCCTACAATGAGCAGTTCTTC. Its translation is CASSLVGGASYNEQFF.

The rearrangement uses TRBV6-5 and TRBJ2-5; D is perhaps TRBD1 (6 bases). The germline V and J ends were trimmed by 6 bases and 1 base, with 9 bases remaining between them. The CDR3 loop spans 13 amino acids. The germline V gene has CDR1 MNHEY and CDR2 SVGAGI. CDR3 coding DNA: TGTGCCAGCAGAATGGACAGCCAAGAGACCCAGTACTTC. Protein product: CASRMDSQETQYF.

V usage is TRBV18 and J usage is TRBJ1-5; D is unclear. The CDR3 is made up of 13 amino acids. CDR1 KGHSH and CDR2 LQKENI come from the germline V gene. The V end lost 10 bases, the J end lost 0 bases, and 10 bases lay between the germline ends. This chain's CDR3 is CATAGISNQPQHF. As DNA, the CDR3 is TGTGCCACAGCCGGGATTAGCAATCAGCCCCAGCATTTT.

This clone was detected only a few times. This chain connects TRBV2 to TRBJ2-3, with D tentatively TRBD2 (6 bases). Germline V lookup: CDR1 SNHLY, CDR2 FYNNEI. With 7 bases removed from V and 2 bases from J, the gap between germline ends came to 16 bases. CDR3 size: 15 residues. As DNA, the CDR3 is TGTGCCAGCAACGCGGGGAATGCCCTCACAGATACGCAGTATTTT. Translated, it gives CASNAGNALTDTQYF.

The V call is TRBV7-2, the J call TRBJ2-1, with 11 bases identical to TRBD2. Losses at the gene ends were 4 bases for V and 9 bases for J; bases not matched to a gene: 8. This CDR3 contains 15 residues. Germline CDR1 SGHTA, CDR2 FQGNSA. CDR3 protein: CASSSSSGGYGEQFF. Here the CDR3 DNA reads TGTGCCAGCAGCTCCTCTAGCGGGGGGTACGGTGAGCAGTTCTTC. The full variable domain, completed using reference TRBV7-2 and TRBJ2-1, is GAGVSQSPSNKVTEKGKDVELRCDPISGHTALYWYRQSLGQGLEFLIYFQGNSAPDKSGLPSDRFSAERTGGSVSTLTIQRTQQEDSAVYLCASSSSSGGYGEQFFGPGTRLTVL.

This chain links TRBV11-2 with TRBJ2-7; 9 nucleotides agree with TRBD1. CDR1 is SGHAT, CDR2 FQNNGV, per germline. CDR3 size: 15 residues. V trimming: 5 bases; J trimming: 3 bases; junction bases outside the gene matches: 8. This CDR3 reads CASSAAGTGLYEQYF. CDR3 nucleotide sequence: TGTGCCAGCAGCGCAGCCGGGACAGGGCTCTACGAGCAGTACTTC.

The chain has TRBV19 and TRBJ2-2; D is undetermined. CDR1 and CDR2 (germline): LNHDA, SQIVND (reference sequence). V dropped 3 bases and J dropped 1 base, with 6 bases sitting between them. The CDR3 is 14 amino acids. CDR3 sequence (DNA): TGTGCCAGTAGTATTTCAATGAACACCGGGGAGCTGTTTTTT. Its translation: CASSISMNTGELFF.

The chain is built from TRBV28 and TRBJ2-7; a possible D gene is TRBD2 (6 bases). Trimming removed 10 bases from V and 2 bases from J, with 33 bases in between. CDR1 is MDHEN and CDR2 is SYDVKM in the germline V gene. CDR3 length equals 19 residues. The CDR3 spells CANSSLKGKGLPAPYEQYF. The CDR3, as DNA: TGTGCCAACAGCAGTTTAAAAGGAAAGGGACTCCCGGCTCCCTACGAGCAGTACTTC.

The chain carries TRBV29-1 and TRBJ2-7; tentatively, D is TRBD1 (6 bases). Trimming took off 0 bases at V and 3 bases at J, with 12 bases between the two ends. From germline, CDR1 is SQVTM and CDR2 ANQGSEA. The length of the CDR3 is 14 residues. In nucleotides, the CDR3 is TGCAGCGTTGAAGAAACAGGGACCTTCTACGAGCAGTACTTC. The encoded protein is CSVEETGTFYEQYF.

The chain's CDR3 is CASSLEGATDTQYF. CDR3 DNA sequence: TGTGCCAGCAGCTTGGAGGGGGCTACAGATACGCAGTATTTT. The V gene is TRBV5-4, the J gene TRBJ2-3, with 7 bases identical to TRBD1. The CDR3 loop spans 14 amino acids. Per the germline V gene, CDR1 is SGHNT and CDR2 is YYREEE (reference sequence). The ends lost 0 bases at V and 3 bases at J; junction bases unmatched: 1.

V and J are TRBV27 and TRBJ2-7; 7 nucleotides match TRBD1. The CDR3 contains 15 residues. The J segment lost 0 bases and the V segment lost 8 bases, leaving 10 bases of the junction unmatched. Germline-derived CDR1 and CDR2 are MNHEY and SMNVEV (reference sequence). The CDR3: CASHPGDRVSYEQYF. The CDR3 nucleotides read TGTGCCAGCCATCCGGGCGACAGGGTCTCCTACGAGCAGTACTTC.

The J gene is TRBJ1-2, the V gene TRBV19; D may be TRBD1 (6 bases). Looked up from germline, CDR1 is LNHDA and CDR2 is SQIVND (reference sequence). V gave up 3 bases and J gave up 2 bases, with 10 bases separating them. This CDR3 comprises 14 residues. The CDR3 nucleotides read TGTGCCAGTAGTATCGGCGGACAGAACTATGGCTACACCTTC. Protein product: CASSIGGQNYGYTF.

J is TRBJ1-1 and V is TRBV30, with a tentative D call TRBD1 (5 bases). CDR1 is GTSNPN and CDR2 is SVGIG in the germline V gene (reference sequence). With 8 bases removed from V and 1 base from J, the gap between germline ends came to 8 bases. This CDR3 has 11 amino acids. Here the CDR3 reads CAAGGNTEAFF. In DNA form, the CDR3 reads TGTGCCGCCGGGGGGAACACTGAAGCTTTCTTT.

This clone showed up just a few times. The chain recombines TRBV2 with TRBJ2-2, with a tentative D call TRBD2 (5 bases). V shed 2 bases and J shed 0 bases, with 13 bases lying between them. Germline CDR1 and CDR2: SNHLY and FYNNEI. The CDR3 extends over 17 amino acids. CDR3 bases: TGTGCCAGCAGTGAAACCAGACTAACCTCGAACACCGGGGAGCTGTTTTTT. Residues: CASSETRLTSNTGELFF.

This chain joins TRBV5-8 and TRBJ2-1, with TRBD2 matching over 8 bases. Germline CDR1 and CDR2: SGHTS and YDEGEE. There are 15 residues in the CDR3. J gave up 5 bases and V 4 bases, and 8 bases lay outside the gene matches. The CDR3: CASSLGGAKNNEQFF. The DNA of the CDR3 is TGTGCCAGCAGCCTCGGGGGGGCCAAAAACAATGAGCAGTTCTTC. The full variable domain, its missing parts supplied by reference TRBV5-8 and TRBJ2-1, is EAGVTQSPTHLIKTRGQQATLRCSPISGHTSVYWYQQALGLGLQFLLWYDEGEERNRGNFPPRFSGRQFPNYSSELNVNALELEDSALYLCASSLGGAKNNEQFFGPGTRLTVL.